The sequence of this T cell receptor (beta chain) was determined in a study of blood T cell repertoires in COVID-19. Looking at the study overall: From T cells, B-cell-depleted T cells, or PBMCs came the material, which was cDNA or gDNA.

The data were produced by immunoSEQ multiplex PCR, yet TCRdb's version contains in-frame clones alone and is incomplete. The table has 300,000 or so clones, about 89% seen once; the top ten hold 2.2%. V was trimmed by 5 bases and J by 4 bases, leaving 6 bases between them. The CDR3 has 12 residues. The chain combines TRBV12-3 or TRBV12-4 with TRBJ1-3; unclear D gene. The TCR originated in a woman aged 25 to 39 with COVID-19, enrolled during active disease. Sequencing was carried out using peripheral blood. In nucleotides, the CDR3 is TGTGCCAGCAGTCCTCCCGGAAACACCATATATTTT. It encodes CASSPPGNTIYF.